Listed below are T cell receptor beta chains from one sample, sequenced in a study of cytomegalovirus exposure and HLA in healthy donors. Assay used: immunoSEQ multiplex PCR; TCRdb lists only in-frame clones, some missing. In the table there are more than 130,000 clones, about 80% of which are singletons. The sample taken for sequencing was PBMCs. The receptors shown here come from a man in his forties in good health and CMV-seropositive. The conserved cysteine and the conserved F or W are not part of the CDR3 here.

V gene	CDR3 protein
TRBV6-1	ASSGTGVGYGYT
TRBV7-9	ASSLQAQPQH
TRBV18	ASSRTGGDTGELF
TRBV11-3	ASSSRIFGTEAF
TRBV10-3	AISESLVGYT
TRBV7-9	ASSPGQWNTEAF
TRBV11-2	ASAGGTGGNQPQH
TRBV2	ASKAGTTGTQY
TRBV2	ASRWAGAQQF
TRBV6-1	ASSRLAGEGYEQY
TRBV6-1	ASRDRGRPGELF
TRBV13	ASSLAGHLKETEAF
TRBV7-9	SSSRGWDTDYSNQPQH
TRBV2	ASSELTGETQY
TRBV9	ASSAGPNTGELF
TRBV5-6	ASSPAGQGSYEQY
TRBV5-3	ARSFRGFNNEQF
TRBV7-9	ASSLASSANYGYT
TRBV11-1	ASSRSGNSNQPQH
TRBV4-3	ASSQDRAAEAF
TRBV2	ASSLTGEDYGYT
TRBV7-9	ASSDPGQGDGYT
TRBV6-4	ASSDSRTPFSTDTQY
TRBV13	ASSSGLSGAETQY
TRBV10-3	AISEFGGSMGVSYNEQF
TRBV4-3	ASSQDIRGSPRAMSYT
TRBV7-7	ASSRQENTEAF
TRBV9	ASTPDGRATEAF
TRBV5-1	ASSLGGASYNEQF
TRBV5-1	ASSLRDRDNSPLH
TRBV21-1	ASLKERYRSSYNEQF
TRBV7-9	ASSTTGYNEKLF
TRBV5-1	ASSITGRGTEAF
TRBV9	ASSAGGEQY
TRBV2	ATPGTRRNTGELF
TRBV15	ATSRELVSNAARGGGYT
TRBV5-1	ASFRDIQEETQY
TRBV7-9	ASSLVGQQETQY
TRBV27	ASSLLWTGHKSDTQY
TRBV19	ASRQGFTGNTIY
TRBV19	ASSPAGGQPQH